The clone carrying this T cell receptor beta chain has ten or more counts. Its target is unknown. The data are from a study of T-cell memory formation after mild COVID-19. About the study: Largely, TCR clusters stayed within a single donor.

This CDR3 spans 15 amino acids. The V end lost 6 bases, the J end lost 10 bases, and 19 bases lay between the germline ends. Study findings and constraints: CD4/CD8 balance held among clones contracting day 15 to 85, and later expanders leaned CD4+. Confirmation of SARS-CoV-2 specificity was lacking for second-wave clones peaking day 37. Contracting CD4+ clones sat mainly in CM and EM; CD8+ in EMRA.

One entry per CDR3 protein, called by TCRdb with MiXCR from the 5' RACE reads. The sample has 250,000 to 300,000 distinct CDR3 sequences, 15% seen once. The chain carries TRBV12-3 or TRBV12-4 and TRBJ1-6; D possibly corresponds to TRBD1 (5 bases). The sequencing input was PBMCs or a T cell subset sorted from them (not recorded which). This TCR was recovered from a man aged 18 to 29 who had mild COVID-19 (a few samples of this study predate the infection). Cell type and time point are not known. The CDR3 is CASSLRDPRDSPLHF. CDR3 in DNA: TGTGCCAGCAGCCTTCGGGACCCTAGGGACTCACCCCTCCACTTT.